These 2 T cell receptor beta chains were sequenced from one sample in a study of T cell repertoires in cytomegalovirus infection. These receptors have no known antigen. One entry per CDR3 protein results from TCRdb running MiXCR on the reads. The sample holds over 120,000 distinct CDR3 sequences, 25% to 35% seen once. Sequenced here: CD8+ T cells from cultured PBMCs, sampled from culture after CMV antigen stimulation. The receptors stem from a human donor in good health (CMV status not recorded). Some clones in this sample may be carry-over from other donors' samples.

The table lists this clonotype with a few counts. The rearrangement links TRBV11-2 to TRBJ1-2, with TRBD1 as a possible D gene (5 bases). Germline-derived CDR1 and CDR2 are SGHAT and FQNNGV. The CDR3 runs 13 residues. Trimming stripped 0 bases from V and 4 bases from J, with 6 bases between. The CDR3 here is CASSLEQVYGYTF. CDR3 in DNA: TGTGCCAGCAGCTTAGAACAGGTCTATGGCTACACCTTC.

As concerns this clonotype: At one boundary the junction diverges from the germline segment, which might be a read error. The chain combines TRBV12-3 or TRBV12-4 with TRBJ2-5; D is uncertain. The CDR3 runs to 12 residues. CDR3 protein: CASSLNLMGNDF. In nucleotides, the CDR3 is TGTGCCAGCAGCCTCAACCTAATGGGTAACGACTTC.